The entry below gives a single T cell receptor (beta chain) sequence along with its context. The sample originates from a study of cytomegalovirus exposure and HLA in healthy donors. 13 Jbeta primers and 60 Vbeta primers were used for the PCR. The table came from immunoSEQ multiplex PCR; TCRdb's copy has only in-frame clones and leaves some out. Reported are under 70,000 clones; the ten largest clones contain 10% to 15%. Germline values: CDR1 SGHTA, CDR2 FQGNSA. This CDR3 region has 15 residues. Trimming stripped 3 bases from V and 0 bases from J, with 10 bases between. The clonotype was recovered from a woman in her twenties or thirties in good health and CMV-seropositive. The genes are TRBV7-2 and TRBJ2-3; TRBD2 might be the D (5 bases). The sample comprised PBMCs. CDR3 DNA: TGTGCCAGCAGCTTGGTAGCGACAAGCACAGATACGCAGTATTTT. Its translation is CASSLVATSTDTQYF.